These T cell receptor beta chains were read from a single sample in a study of identical twins. In TCRdb, the 5' RACE reads were re-called with MiXCR into one record per CDR3 protein. The table includes 1.5 million or so distinct CDR3 sequences, around a third detected once. The sample was cord blood. The receptors come from a newborn girl in good health. The CDR3 runs from the conserved cysteine through the conserved F or W. The D gene is left open where the match is weak. Clone sizes are given selectively: once, few, many, or a class where the clone is expanded.

v_gene: TRBV3-1; j_gene: TRBJ2-5; d_gene: .; abundance: few; CDR3aa: CASSPLPWETQYF; CDR3nt: TGTGCCAGCAGTCCCCTCCCGTGGGAGACCCAGTACTTC
v_gene: TRBV7-2; j_gene: TRBJ2-2; d_gene: TRBD2; abundance: .; CDR3aa: CASRMTSGAPNTGELFF; CDR3nt: TGTGCCAGCAGGATGACTAGCGGGGCCCCGAACACCGGGGAGCTGTTTTTT
v_gene: TRBV20-1; j_gene: TRBJ1-5; d_gene: .; abundance: .; CDR3aa: CSARRGWSNQPQHF; CDR3nt: TGCAGTGCTAGGCGGGGGTGGAGCAATCAGCCCCAGCATTTT
v_gene: TRBV3-1; j_gene: TRBJ1-1; d_gene: .; abundance: few; CDR3aa: CASSLTGSGLNTEAFF; CDR3nt: TGTGCCAGCAGCCTTACAGGGAGCGGTCTGAACACTGAAGCTTTCTTT
v_gene: TRBV7-2; j_gene: TRBJ2-4; d_gene: .; abundance: few; CDR3aa: CASSLGRADLAKNIQYF; CDR3nt: TGTGCCAGCAGCTTAGGAAGGGCGGACCTAGCCAAAAACATTCAGTACTTC
v_gene: TRBV10-3; j_gene: TRBJ2-5; d_gene: .; abundance: many; CDR3aa: CAISERLKETQYF; CDR3nt: TGTGCCATCAGTGAGCGTCTGAAAGAGACCCAGTACTTC
v_gene: TRBV4-1; j_gene: TRBJ2-7; d_gene: .; abundance: few; CDR3aa: CASSPRVVGSYEQYF; CDR3nt: TGCGCCAGCAGCCCCAGGGTGGTCGGCTCCTACGAGCAGTACTTC
v_gene: TRBV6-6; j_gene: TRBJ2-7; d_gene: .; abundance: .; CDR3aa: CASSYSTGRPYEQYF; CDR3nt: TGTGCCAGCAGTTACTCGACAGGGAGGCCCTACGAGCAGTACTTC
v_gene: TRBV10-3; j_gene: TRBJ2-7; d_gene: TRBD2; abundance: .; CDR3aa: CAIRSSGRSYEQYF; CDR3nt: TGTGCCATCAGGTCTAGCGGGCGCTCCTACGAGCAGTACTTC
v_gene: TRBV30; j_gene: TRBJ2-7; d_gene: .; abundance: .; CDR3aa: CAWSVVPGSYEQYF; CDR3nt: TGTGCCTGGAGTGTTGTTCCAGGGTCCTACGAGCAGTACTTC
v_gene: TRBV5-1; j_gene: TRBJ2-1; d_gene: .; abundance: many; CDR3aa: CASSLARGHNEQFF; CDR3nt: TGCGCCAGCAGCTTGGCGAGGGGCCACAATGAGCAGTTCTTC
v_gene: TRBV24-1; j_gene: TRBJ2-3; d_gene: .; abundance: few; CDR3aa: CATSASSDTQYF; CDR3nt: TGTGCCACCAGTGCTAGCTCAGATACGCAGTATTTT
v_gene: TRBV7-2; j_gene: TRBJ2-1; d_gene: .; abundance: few; CDR3aa: CASSLALLGHNEQFF; CDR3nt: TGTGCCAGCAGCTTAGCGTTACTAGGCCACAATGAGCAGTTCTTC
v_gene: TRBV13; j_gene: TRBJ2-3; d_gene: .; abundance: few; CDR3aa: CASSSPQRDPITDTQYF; CDR3nt: TGTGCCAGCAGCTCTCCTCAACGGGACCCGATCACAGATACGCAGTATTTT
v_gene: TRBV15; j_gene: TRBJ1-6; d_gene: .; abundance: few; CDR3aa: CATSRVPGNSPLHF; CDR3nt: TGTGCCACCAGCAGAGTTCCAGGCAATTCACCCCTCCACTTT
v_gene: TRBV5-8; j_gene: TRBJ1-5; d_gene: TRBD1; abundance: few; CDR3aa: CASTLGQPYSNQPQHF; CDR3nt: TGTGCCAGCACCTTGGGACAGCCCTATAGCAATCAGCCCCAGCATTTT
v_gene: TRBV7-2; j_gene: TRBJ2-2; d_gene: .; abundance: .; CDR3aa: CASSLGRSYYTGELFF; CDR3nt: TGTGCCAGCAGCTTAGGCAGAAGCTACTACACCGGGGAGCTGTTTTTT
v_gene: TRBV28; j_gene: TRBJ2-1; d_gene: TRBD2; abundance: few; CDR3aa: CASSLTGLAGGVDEQFF; CDR3nt: TGTGCCAGCAGTCTCACGGGACTAGCGGGAGGGGTCGATGAGCAGTTCTTC
v_gene: TRBV20-1; j_gene: TRBJ2-3; d_gene: .; abundance: .; CDR3aa: CSARRGGEDTQYF; CDR3nt: TGCAGTGCTAGAAGGGGGGGGGAAGATACGCAGTATTTT
v_gene: TRBV12-3/TRBV12-4; j_gene: TRBJ1-1; d_gene: .; abundance: .; CDR3aa: CASSPGHEAFF; CDR3nt: TGTGCCAGCAGTCCGGGACATGAAGCTTTCTTT
v_gene: TRBV29-1; j_gene: TRBJ2-5; d_gene: TRBD2; abundance: many; CDR3aa: CSVGGSYLYQETQYF; CDR3nt: TGCAGCGTTGGCGGGAGCTACTTGTACCAAGAGACCCAGTACTTC
v_gene: TRBV10-3; j_gene: TRBJ2-7; d_gene: .; abundance: few; CDR3aa: CATNKGSSYEQYF; CDR3nt: TGTGCCACGAACAAGGGGAGCTCCTACGAGCAGTACTTC
v_gene: TRBV7-2; j_gene: TRBJ1-6; d_gene: TRBD1; abundance: .; CDR3aa: CASSLVGTAMSSYNSPLHF; CDR3nt: TGTGCCAGCAGCTTAGTAGGGACAGCCATGAGCTCCTATAATTCACCCCTCCACTTT
v_gene: TRBV5-5; j_gene: TRBJ2-2; d_gene: TRBD1; abundance: .; CDR3aa: CASSGQGYTGELFF; CDR3nt: TGTGCCAGCAGCGGACAGGGTTACACCGGGGAGCTGTTTTTT
v_gene: TRBV4-2; j_gene: TRBJ2-3; d_gene: TRBD2; abundance: .; CDR3aa: CASSQAWTSGDTDTQYF; CDR3nt: TGTGCCAGCAGCCAAGCCTGGACTAGCGGGGACACAGATACGCAGTATTTT
v_gene: TRBV24-1; j_gene: TRBJ2-6; d_gene: .; abundance: many; CDR3aa: CATSDSGTGANVLTF; CDR3nt: TGTGCCACCAGTGATTCAGGGACTGGGGCCAACGTCCTGACTTTC
v_gene: TRBV12-3/TRBV12-4; j_gene: TRBJ1-6; d_gene: .; abundance: .; CDR3aa: CASSSKLGSPLHF; CDR3nt: TGTGCCAGCAGTTCCAAACTCGGTTCACCCCTCCACTTT
v_gene: TRBV27; j_gene: TRBJ2-1; d_gene: TRBD2; abundance: .; CDR3aa: CASSWRGGRNEQFF; CDR3nt: TGTGCCAGCAGTTGGCGGGGGGGCAGGAATGAGCAGTTCTTC
v_gene: TRBV6-1; j_gene: TRBJ1-1; d_gene: TRBD1; abundance: .; CDR3aa: CASRRDSLFGDTEAFF; CDR3nt: TGTGCCAGCAGGCGGGACAGCCTCTTCGGAGACACTGAAGCTTTCTTT
v_gene: TRBV28; j_gene: TRBJ1-1; d_gene: .; abundance: .; CDR3aa: CASSFPLTLRLNTEAFF; CDR3nt: TGTGCCAGCAGTTTCCCCCTCACACTGCGATTGAACACTGAAGCTTTCTTT
v_gene: TRBV2; j_gene: TRBJ1-6; d_gene: TRBD1; abundance: .; CDR3aa: CASTLQGNSPLHF; CDR3nt: TGTGCCAGCACCCTACAGGGGAATTCACCCCTCCACTTT
v_gene: TRBV3-1; j_gene: TRBJ2-4; d_gene: .; abundance: many; CDR3aa: CASSHVGVALAKNIQYF; CDR3nt: TGTGCCAGCAGCCACGTTGGAGTAGCTCTAGCCAAAAACATTCAGTACTTC
v_gene: TRBV14; j_gene: TRBJ2-7; d_gene: .; abundance: many; CDR3aa: CASSQWNEQYF; CDR3nt: TGTGCCAGCAGCCAATGGAACGAGCAGTACTTC
v_gene: TRBV7-9; j_gene: TRBJ1-1; d_gene: .; abundance: .; CDR3aa: CASSGPLRLGNTEAFF; CDR3nt: TGTGCCAGCAGCGGGCCCTTAAGATTGGGCAACACTGAAGCTTTCTTT
v_gene: TRBV29-1; j_gene: TRBJ2-3; d_gene: .; abundance: many; CDR3aa: CSIKDPQGTDTQYF; CDR3nt: TGCAGCATAAAGGACCCCCAAGGGACAGATACGCAGTATTTT
v_gene: TRBV28; j_gene: TRBJ2-7; d_gene: .; abundance: .; CDR3aa: CASSHVRGDSYEQYF; CDR3nt: TGTGCCAGCAGTCACGTTCGTGGAGACTCCTACGAGCAGTACTTC
v_gene: TRBV19; j_gene: TRBJ2-6; d_gene: TRBD1; abundance: few; CDR3aa: CASRYRDSLFSGANVLTF; CDR3nt: TGTGCCAGTAGATACCGGGACAGTCTTTTCTCTGGGGCCAACGTCCTGACTTTC
v_gene: TRBV27; j_gene: TRBJ2-3; d_gene: TRBD2; abundance: .; CDR3aa: CASSFSGLAADTQYF; CDR3nt: TGTGCCAGCAGTTTTAGCGGACTAGCGGCGGATACGCAGTATTTT
v_gene: TRBV28; j_gene: TRBJ2-1; d_gene: .; abundance: many; CDR3aa: CASSSSNEQFF; CDR3nt: TGTGCCAGCTCTAGCAGCAATGAGCAGTTCTTC
v_gene: TRBV12-3/TRBV12-4; j_gene: TRBJ2-3; d_gene: TRBD2; abundance: .; CDR3aa: CASSLIAGGAADTQYF; CDR3nt: TGTGCCAGCAGTTTAATAGCGGGGGGGGCAGCAGATACGCAGTATTTT